The 2 T cell receptor beta chains presented below share a single source sample, sequenced in a study of esophageal squamous cell carcinoma under preoperative chemotherapy. The time point denotes: before preoperative PTX-NDP chemotherapy. TCRdb used MiXCR to reprocess the PCR reads, holding one entry per CDR3 protein. The sample has 15,000 to 20,000 distinct CDR3 sequences; 48% are singletons. Collection took place from a patient given preoperative chemotherapy. These TCRs come from a human donor with esophageal squamous cell carcinoma. The donor label of this sample is uncertain.

The rearrangement uses TRBV7-2 and TRBJ2-2, with 8 bases lining up with TRBD1. Germline CDR1 reads SGHTA; CDR2 reads FQGNSA. The CDR3 has 18 residues. J lost 0 bases, V lost 3 bases, and 9 bases had no gene match. CDR3 in DNA: TGTGCCAGCAGCTTGGACAGGGTGGGAACCGCGAACACCGGGGAGCTGTTTTTT. Translating it yields CASSLDRVGTANTGELFF.

The chain links TRBV6-1 to TRBJ1-1, with 9 bases aligning to TRBD1. V shed 6 bases, J shed 10 bases, and the junction held 6 bases outside the gene matches. CDR1 is MNHNS, CDR2 SASEGT, per germline. The CDR3 consists of 12 residues. The CDR3 spells CASRPHRGRAFF. In DNA form, the CDR3 reads TGTGCCAGCAGACCCCACAGGGGGCGAGCTTTCTTT.